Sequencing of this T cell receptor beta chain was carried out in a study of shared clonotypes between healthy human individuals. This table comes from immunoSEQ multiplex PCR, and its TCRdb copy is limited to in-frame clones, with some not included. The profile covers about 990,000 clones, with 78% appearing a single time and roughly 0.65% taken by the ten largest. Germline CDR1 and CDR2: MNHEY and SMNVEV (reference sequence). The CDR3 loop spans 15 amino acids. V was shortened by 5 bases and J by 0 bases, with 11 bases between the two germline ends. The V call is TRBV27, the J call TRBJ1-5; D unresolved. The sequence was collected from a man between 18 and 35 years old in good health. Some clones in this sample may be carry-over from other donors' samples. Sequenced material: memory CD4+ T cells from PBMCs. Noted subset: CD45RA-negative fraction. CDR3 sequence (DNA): TGTGCCAGCAGTCCAAACCGGGATAGCAATCAGCCCCAGCATTTT. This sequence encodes CASSPNRDSNQPQHF.